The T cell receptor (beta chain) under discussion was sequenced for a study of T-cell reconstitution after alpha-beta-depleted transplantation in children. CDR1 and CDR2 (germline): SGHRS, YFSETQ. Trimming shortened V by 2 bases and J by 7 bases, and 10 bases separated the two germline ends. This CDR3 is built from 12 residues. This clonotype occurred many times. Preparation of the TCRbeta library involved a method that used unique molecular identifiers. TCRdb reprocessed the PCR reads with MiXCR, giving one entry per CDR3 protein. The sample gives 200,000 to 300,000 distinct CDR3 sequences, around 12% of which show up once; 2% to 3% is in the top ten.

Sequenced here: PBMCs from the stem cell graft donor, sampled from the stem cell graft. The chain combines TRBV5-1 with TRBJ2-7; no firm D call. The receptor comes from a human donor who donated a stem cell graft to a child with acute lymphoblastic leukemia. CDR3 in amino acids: CASSLGSREQYF. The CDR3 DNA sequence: TGCGCCAGCAGCTTAGGTTCACGGGAGCAGTACTTC.